A single sample gave rise to the 3 T cell receptor beta chains below, sequenced in a study of beta chain features in type 1 diabetes. Findings of the study overall: Moderate but significant shortening of TCRB CDR3s was recorded in all four CD4+ subsets from Type 1 diabetes patients.

These TCRs are of unknown antigen specificity. Expressed TCRB transcripts were sequenced after all isolated RNA was converted to cDNA. Sequencing was performed with immunoSEQ multiplex PCR; in TCRdb, only in-frame clones are kept and a portion is missing. The sample has 200,000 to 300,000 clones; 11% are singletons. The material sequenced was naive CD4+ T cells from blood. The origin of the receptors is a man aged 25-45 years with type 1 diabetes.

The chain couples TRBV2 to TRBJ1-1; D is undetermined. Germline values: CDR1 SNHLY, CDR2 FYNNEI. Between the trimmed V and J ends, which lost 6 bases and 0 bases, there was a span of 8 bases. The CDR3 is 13 residues long. CDR3 loop: CASRRGVNTEAFF. In DNA form, the CDR3 reads TGTGCCAGCAGAAGAGGTGTGAACACTGAAGCTTTCTTT.

The chain links TRBV9 to TRBJ1-2, with D possibly TRBD1 on 5 matching bases. The CDR3 covers 14 residues. Looked up from germline, CDR1 is SGDLS and CDR2 is YYNGEE. V lost 4 bases to trimming and J lost 6 bases, with 16 bases between them. CDR3 sequence reads: CASSPLGGSHGYTF. CDR3 nucleotide sequence: TGTGCCAGCAGCCCCTTGGGGGGGTCCCATGGCTACACCTTC.

On this clone itself: Other DNA sequences in the same sample also yield this CDR3. The chain recombines TRBV29-1 with TRBJ2-5; TRBD1 aligns across 10 bases. J lost 4 bases, V lost 6 bases, and 2 bases had no gene match. The CDR3 runs 12 residues. Germline CDR1 SQVTM, CDR2 ANQGSEA. DNA for the CDR3: TGCAGCGTAAGGACAGGGGGAGAGACCCAGTACTTC. It encodes CSVRTGGETQYF.